These 10 T cell receptor beta chains were sequenced from one sample in a study of T cells after yellow fever vaccination. TCRdb analysed the 5' RACE reads with MiXCR anew, one entry per CDR3 protein. In the table there are roughly 300,000 distinct CDR3 sequences, 6.8% of which are singletons. The specimen was PBMCs, collected about 41 days after the first yellow fever vaccination. All receptors derive from a man in his late teens or twenties who received the YFV17D yellow fever vaccine.

This clonotype has just a few counts. V and J are TRBV20-1 and TRBJ1-2, with a possible D match to TRBD1 (5 bases). The CDR3 is made up of 17 amino acids. Trimming pared 5 bases from V and 0 bases from J, leaving 22 bases between. Germline V gene data show CDR1 as DFQATT and CDR2 as SNEGSKA (reference sequence). DNA for the CDR3: TGCAGTGCTGCCCATACAGGAAAGACTTCTACTAACTATGGCTACACCTTC. Amino acid sequence: CSAAHTGKTSTNYGYTF.

The chain uses TRBV6-1 and TRBJ1-2; possibly TRBD1 for D (6 bases). Deletions cut 5 bases from V and 5 bases from J, with 18 bases between. The germline V gene has CDR1 MNHNS and CDR2 SASEGT. The CDR3 consists of 15 residues. The CDR3 DNA is TGTGCCAGCAGTCCACAGGGTTCCGCATATTATGGCTACACCTTC. The encoded protein is CASSPQGSAYYGYTF.

A few counts support this clonotype. The chain recombines TRBV6-1 with TRBJ2-5; unclear D gene. Germline values: CDR1 MNHNS, CDR2 SASEGT. Trimming stripped 4 bases from V and 0 bases from J, with 9 bases between. The CDR3 consists of 14 residues. CDR3: CASSVSAYQETQYF. The CDR3 nucleotides read TGTGCCAGCAGTGTGTCTGCGTACCAAGAGACCCAGTACTTC.

There are a few counts of this clonotype. This chain links TRBV5-1 with TRBJ2-3, with TRBD1 matching 7 bases. With V trimmed by 4 bases and J by 1 base, 3 bases remained unmatched. The V gene's germline CDR1 is SGHRS and CDR2 YFSETQ. The CDR3 runs 14 residues. The CDR3 bases are TGCGCCAGCAGCCAGGGGGACCGCACAGATACGCAGTATTTT. Encoded protein: CASSQGDRTDTQYF.

This clonotype was seen a handful of times. The chain is built from TRBV28 and TRBJ1-1, with D unresolved. V shed 5 bases and J shed 7 bases, with 11 bases lying between them. The CDR3 is 12 amino acids. Germline CDR1 MDHEN, CDR2 SYDVKM. CDR3 residues: CASSPRRIEAFF. CDR3 nucleotide sequence: TGTGCCAGCAGTCCCCGACGGATTGAAGCTTTCTTT.

There are many counts of this clonotype. The chain links TRBV20-1 to TRBJ2-1; D is undetermined. The ends were cut back, 8 bases at V and 4 bases at J, with 9 bases in the middle. The CDR3 runs 11 residues. Germline assignment: CDR1 DFQATT and CDR2 SNEGSKA (reference sequence). The CDR3 protein is CSPDGYNEQFF. DNA for the CDR3: TGCAGTCCGGACGGGTACAATGAGCAGTTCTTC.

This clonotype appeared a few times. The chain uses TRBV5-4 and TRBJ2-5; 9 bases map to TRBD1. Trimming removed 4 bases from V and 2 bases from J; junction bases left unmatched: 3. Germline assignment: CDR1 SGHNT and CDR2 YYREEE (reference sequence). This CDR3 spans 14 amino acids. CDR3 sequence reads: CASSGQGRQETQYF. CDR3 sequence (DNA): TGTGCCAGCAGCGGACAGGGGCGTCAAGAGACCCAGTACTTC.

This clonotype has at least ten counts. This chain connects TRBV5-4 to TRBJ2-3; a possible D gene is TRBD2 (6 bases). V gave up 5 bases and J gave up 3 bases, with 13 bases separating them. CDR3 size: 14 residues. Per the germline V gene, CDR1 is SGHNT and CDR2 is YYREEE (reference sequence). The CDR3 region is CASSLGGGTDTQYF. The CDR3, as DNA: TGTGCCAGCAGTTTAGGAGGAGGGACAGATACGCAGTATTTT.

This clonotype has only a few counts. The chain couples TRBV20-1 to TRBJ2-1, with 12 bases aligning to TRBD2. In germline, CDR1 is DFQATT, CDR2 SNEGSKA (reference sequence). V gave up 6 bases and J gave up 7 bases; unmatched junction bases: 13. This CDR3 comprises 16 residues. For the CDR3, the DNA is TGCAGTGCCGCTACTAGCGGGGGGTTAATGAGTAATGAGCAGTTCTTC. This codes for CSAATSGGLMSNEQFF.

This clonotype was counted many times. The chain employs TRBV6-2 or TRBV6-3 and TRBJ2-3; a possible D gene is TRBD2 (6 bases). V dropped 5 bases and J dropped 0 bases, with 15 bases sitting between them. Germline V gives CDR1 MNHEY, CDR2 SVGEGT. The CDR3 runs to 16 residues. As DNA, the CDR3 is TGTGCCAGCAGTCCCAGGAGGGGCGCGAGCACAGATACGCAGTATTTT. Its translation is CASSPRRGASTDTQYF.